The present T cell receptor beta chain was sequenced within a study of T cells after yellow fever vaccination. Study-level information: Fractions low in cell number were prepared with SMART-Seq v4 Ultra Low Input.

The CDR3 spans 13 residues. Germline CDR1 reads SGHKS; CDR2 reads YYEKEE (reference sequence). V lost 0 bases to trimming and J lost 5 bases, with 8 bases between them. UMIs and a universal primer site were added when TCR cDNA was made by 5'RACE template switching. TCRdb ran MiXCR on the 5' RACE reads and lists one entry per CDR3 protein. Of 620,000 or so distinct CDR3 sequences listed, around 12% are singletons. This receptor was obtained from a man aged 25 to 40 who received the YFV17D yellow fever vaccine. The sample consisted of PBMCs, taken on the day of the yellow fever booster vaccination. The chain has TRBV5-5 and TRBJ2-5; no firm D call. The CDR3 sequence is CASSLALYETQYF. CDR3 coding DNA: TGTGCCAGCAGCTTGGCCTTGTATGAGACCCAGTACTTC.